This TCR beta chain was captured in a study of T cells in Graves' hyperthyroidism and ophthalmopathy. Researchers took RNA transcripts and amplified the TCR beta CDR3 regions from them. Carried out on the TCR CDR3, a first-round RT-PCR used the HTBI primer set. Using its own MiXCR run on the multiplex PCR reads, TCRdb lists one record per CDR3 protein. The sample gives about 690,000 distinct CDR3 sequences, roughly a sixth of which show up once; around 15% is in the top ten. Trimming took off 8 bases at V and 1 base at J, with 11 bases between the two ends. The CDR3 runs 13 residues. The V gene's germline CDR1 is MNHNS and CDR2 SASEGT.

The sequenced material came from blood. The TCR comes from a man aged 45-65 years with Graves' hyperthyroidism. The chain couples TRBV6-1 to TRBJ1-1; D call uncertain. The DNA for the CDR3 is TGTGCCAGCCGGGAGTTGGGGAACACTGAAGCTTTCTTT. Its translation: CASRELGNTEAFF.